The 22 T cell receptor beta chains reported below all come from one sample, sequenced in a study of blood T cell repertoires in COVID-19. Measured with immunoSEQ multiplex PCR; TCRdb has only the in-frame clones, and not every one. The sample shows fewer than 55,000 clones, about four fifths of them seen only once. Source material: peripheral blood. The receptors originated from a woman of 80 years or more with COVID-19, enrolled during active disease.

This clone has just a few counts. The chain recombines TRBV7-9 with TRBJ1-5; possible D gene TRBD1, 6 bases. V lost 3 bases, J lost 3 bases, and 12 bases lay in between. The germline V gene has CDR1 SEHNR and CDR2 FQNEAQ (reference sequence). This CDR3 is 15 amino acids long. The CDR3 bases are TGTGCCAGCAGCTTCGGGGGGCAGGTCAATCAGCCCCAGCATTTT. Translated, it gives CASSFGGQVNQPQHF.

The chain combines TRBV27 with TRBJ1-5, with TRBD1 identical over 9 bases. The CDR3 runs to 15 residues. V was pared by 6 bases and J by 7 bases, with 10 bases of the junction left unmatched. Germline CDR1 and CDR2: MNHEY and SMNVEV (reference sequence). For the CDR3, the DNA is TGTGCCAGCAGCCCCTGGACAGGGGAGGGCCAGCCCCAGCATTTT. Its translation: CASSPWTGEGQPQHF.

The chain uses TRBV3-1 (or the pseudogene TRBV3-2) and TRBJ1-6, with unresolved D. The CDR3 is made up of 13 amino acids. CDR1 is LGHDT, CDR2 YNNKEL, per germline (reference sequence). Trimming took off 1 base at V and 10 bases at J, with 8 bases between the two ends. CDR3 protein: CASSQGTRSPLHF. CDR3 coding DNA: TGTGCCAGCAGCCAAGGGACTCGGTCACCCCTCCACTTT.

The CDR3, as DNA: TGCGCCAGCAGCTTGCGCGGGACAGGGAATTACAATGAGCAGTTCTTC. Encoded protein: CASSLRGTGNYNEQFF. J is TRBJ2-1 and V is TRBV5-1; the match to TRBD1 covers 9 bases. Germline CDR1 SGHRS, CDR2 YFSETQ. The CDR3 totals 16 residues. Trimming at V came to 1 base and at J to 4 bases, leaving 6 bases not matched to a gene.

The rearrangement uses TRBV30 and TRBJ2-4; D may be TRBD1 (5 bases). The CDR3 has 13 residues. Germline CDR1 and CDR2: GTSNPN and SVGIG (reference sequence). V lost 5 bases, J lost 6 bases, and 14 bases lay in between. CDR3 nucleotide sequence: TGTGCCTGGGGCGATGGGGCAACAAACATTCAGTACTTC. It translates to CAWGDGATNIQYF.

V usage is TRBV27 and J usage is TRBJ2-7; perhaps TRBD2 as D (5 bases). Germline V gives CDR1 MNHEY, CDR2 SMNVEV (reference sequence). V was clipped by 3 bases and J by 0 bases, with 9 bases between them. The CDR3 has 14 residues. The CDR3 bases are TGTGCCAGCAGTTTCAGCGGTTACTCCTACGAGCAGTACTTC. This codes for CASSFSGYSYEQYF.

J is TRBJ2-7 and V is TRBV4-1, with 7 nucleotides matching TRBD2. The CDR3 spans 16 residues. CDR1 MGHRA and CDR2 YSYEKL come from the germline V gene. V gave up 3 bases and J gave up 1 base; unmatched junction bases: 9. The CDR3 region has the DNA TGCGCCAGCAGCCAGGGGGGGATGGCTGGTTCCTACGAGCAGTACTTC. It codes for CASSQGGMAGSYEQYF.

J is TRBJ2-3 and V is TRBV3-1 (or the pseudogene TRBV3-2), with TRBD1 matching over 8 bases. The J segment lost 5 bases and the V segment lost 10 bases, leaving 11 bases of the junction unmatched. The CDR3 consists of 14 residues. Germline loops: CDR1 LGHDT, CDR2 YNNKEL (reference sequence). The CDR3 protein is CATCDRGYRDTQYF. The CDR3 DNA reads TGTGCCACCTGTGACAGGGGCTATAGAGATACGCAGTATTTT.

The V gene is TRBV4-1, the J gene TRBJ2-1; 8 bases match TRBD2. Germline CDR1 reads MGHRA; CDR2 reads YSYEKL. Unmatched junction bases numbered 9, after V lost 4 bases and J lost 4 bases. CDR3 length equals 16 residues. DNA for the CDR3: TGCGCCAGCAGCCCGGTCGGGAGGGCGAGGTACAATGAGCAGTTCTTC. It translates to CASSPVGRARYNEQFF.

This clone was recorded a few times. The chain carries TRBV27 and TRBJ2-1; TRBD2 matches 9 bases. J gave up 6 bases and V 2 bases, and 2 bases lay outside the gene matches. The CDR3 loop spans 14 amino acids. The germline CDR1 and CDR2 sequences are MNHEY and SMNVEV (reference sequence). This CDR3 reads CASSLAGGINEQFF. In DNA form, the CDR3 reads TGTGCCAGCAGTTTAGCGGGAGGGATCAATGAGCAGTTCTTC.

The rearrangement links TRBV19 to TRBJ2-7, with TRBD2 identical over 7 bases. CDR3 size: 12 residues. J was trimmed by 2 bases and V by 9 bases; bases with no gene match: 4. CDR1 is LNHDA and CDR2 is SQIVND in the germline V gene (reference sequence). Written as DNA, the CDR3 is TGTGCCAGCGCCGGGACTACCTACGAGCAGTACTTC. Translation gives CASAGTTYEQYF.

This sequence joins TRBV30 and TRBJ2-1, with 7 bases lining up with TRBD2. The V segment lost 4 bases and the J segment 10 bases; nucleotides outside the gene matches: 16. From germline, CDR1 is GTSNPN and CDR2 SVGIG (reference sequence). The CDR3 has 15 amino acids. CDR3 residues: CAWIGGGPVGLEQFF. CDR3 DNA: TGTGCCTGGATTGGCGGGGGTCCCGTTGGCCTCGAGCAGTTCTTC.

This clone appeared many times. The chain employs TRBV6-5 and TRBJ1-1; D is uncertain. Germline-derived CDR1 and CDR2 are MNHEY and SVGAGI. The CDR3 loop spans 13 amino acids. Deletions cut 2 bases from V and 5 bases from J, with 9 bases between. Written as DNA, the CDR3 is TGTGCCAGCAGTTACAGGCGGATGACTGAAGCTTTCTTT. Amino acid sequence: CASSYRRMTEAFF.

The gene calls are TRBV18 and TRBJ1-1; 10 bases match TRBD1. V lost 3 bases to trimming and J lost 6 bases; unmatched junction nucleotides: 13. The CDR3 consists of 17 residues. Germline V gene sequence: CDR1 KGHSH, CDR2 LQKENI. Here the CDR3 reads CASSPPAGQGNVAEAFF. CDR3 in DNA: TGTGCCAGCTCACCGCCCGCGGGACAGGGGAATGTGGCTGAAGCTTTCTTT.

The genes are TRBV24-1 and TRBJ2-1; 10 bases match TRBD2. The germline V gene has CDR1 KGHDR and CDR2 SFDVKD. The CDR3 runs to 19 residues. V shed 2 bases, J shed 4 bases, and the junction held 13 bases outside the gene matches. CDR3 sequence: CATSDSFYSLAGNYNEQFF. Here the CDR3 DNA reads TGTGCCACCAGTGATTCCTTCTACTCACTAGCGGGAAATTACAATGAGCAGTTCTTC.

This chain's CDR3 is CASSYSGAITTQYF. CDR3 in DNA: TGTGCCAGCAGTTACTCAGGGGCCATAACGACCCAGTACTTC. The gene calls are TRBV6-5 and TRBJ2-5; a possible D gene is TRBD1 (5 bases). V lost 0 bases and J 7 bases, leaving 12 bases between the germline ends. The CDR3 has 14 residues. The germline gives CDR1 MNHEY, CDR2 SVGAGI.

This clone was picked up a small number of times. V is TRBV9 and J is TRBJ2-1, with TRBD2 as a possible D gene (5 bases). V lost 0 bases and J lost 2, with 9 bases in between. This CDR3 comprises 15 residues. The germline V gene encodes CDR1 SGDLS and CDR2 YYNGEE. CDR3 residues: CASSVGSGTYNEQFF. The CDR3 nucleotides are TGTGCCAGCAGCGTAGGGAGCGGAACCTACAATGAGCAGTTCTTC.

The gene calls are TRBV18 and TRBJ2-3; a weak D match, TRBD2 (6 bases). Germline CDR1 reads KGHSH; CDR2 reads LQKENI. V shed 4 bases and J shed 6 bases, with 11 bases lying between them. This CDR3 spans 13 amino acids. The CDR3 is CASSHTSSDTQYF. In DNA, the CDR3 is TGTGCCAGCTCACATACTAGCAGTGATACGCAGTATTTT.

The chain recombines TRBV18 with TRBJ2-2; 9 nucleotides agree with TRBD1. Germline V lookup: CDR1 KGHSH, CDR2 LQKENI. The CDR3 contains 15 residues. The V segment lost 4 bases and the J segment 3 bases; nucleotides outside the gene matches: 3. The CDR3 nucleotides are TGTGCCAGCTCACGGGACAGGGATTACACCGGGGAGCTGTTTTTT. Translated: CASSRDRDYTGELFF.

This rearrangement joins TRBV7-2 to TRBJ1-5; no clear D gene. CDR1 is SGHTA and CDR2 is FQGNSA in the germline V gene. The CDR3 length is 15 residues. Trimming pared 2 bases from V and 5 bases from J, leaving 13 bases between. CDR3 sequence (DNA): TGTGCCAGCAGCTTAACGGAACAGACGTATCAGCCCCAGCATTTT. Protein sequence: CASSLTEQTYQPQHF. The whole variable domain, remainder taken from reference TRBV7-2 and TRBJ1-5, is GAGVSQSPSNKVTEKGKDVELRCDPISGHTALYWYRQSLGQGLEFLIYFQGNSAPDKSGLPSDRFSAERTGGSVSTLTIQRTQQEDSAVYLCASSLTEQTYQPQHFGDGTRLSIL.

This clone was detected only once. CDR3 sequence: CASTPSGEVYSPLHF. CDR3 DNA: TGTGCCAGCACCCCTTCAGGGGAAGTATACTCACCCCTCCACTTT. The J gene is TRBJ1-6, the V gene TRBV6-5; maybe TRBD1 (6 bases). V gave up 7 bases and J gave up 10 bases, with 20 bases separating them. The CDR3 has 15 residues. Germline values: CDR1 MNHEY, CDR2 SVGAGI.

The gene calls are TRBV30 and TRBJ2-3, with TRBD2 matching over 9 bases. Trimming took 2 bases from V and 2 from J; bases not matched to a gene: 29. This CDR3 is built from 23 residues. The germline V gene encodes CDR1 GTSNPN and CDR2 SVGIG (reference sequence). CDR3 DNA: TGTGCCTGGAGTCTAGACAGGGTGGGGGAGGTCGCGGGAGGGCCCTTGCCCACAGATACGCAGTATTTT. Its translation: CAWSLDRVGEVAGGPLPTDTQYF.